The source of this T cell receptor (beta chain) is a study of OX40 agonist ivuxolimab in advanced cancers. Study summary: The study reported partial responses in three patients: one hepatocellular carcinoma, two cutaneous melanoma. Study-level points and caveats: Clones of CD4+ and CD8+ blood T cells grew by week 6 at doses of 0.1 to 3.0 mg/kg.

Germline values: CDR1 SNHLY, CDR2 FYNNEI. This CDR3 region has 16 residues. Trimming removed 3 bases at V and 0 bases at J, with 12 bases between. TCRdb's copy holds only in-frame clones and misses some; the assay was immunoSEQ multiplex PCR. The table records 100,000 or so clones, approximately 92% of them present only once. This clone was seen only once. Its antigen is still unknown. The genes are TRBV2 and TRBJ1-5; D unresolved. This receptor was identified in an adult with an advanced solid tumor such as melanoma, head and neck, liver or kidney cancer. Material: CD4+ or CD8+ T cells sorted from blood, obtained in a trial of the OX40 agonist ivuxolimab. The CDR3 nucleotides read TGTGCCAGCAGTGATATGATAAGCTATAGCAATCAGCCCCAGCATTTT. Encoded protein: CASSDMISYSNQPQHF.